The 20 T cell receptor beta chains presented below share a single source sample, sequenced in a study of a mutant IDH1 vaccine in newly diagnosed glioma (dated by TCRdb to about 2021). This sample's time point label indicates: baseline, week 1 (first vaccination visit). The treatment or condition label corresponds to: pre-vaccination baseline after standard-of-care therapy. Libraries came from the immunoSEQ multiplex PCR assay. The table was pulled from immuneACCESS by TCRdb, which kept in-frame rearrangements only. Such tables lose some clones; where checked, under half of the loss comes from unresolved V genes, and the rest has no known cause. The sample table records some 87,000 clones; around three quarters of these occur just once. The biggest ten clones account for around 7% of the sample. The sample here was PBMCs, taken from a glioma patient treated with radiotherapy, temozolomide or both. These receptors came from a man in his forties or fifties with glioma.

J is TRBJ1-6 and V is TRBV6-5, with 7 bases matching TRBD1. The CDR3 runs to 15 residues. The V and J ends lost 6 bases and 7 bases, in that order; junction bases with no gene match: 9. CDR1 is MNHEY and CDR2 is SVGAGI in the germline V gene. The CDR3 sequence is CASRAQGGLNSPLHF. The CDR3 DNA sequence: TGTGCCAGCAGGGCCCAGGGGGGGCTGAATTCACCCCTCCACTTT.

This chain connects TRBV7-9 to TRBJ1-4, with TRBD1 matching 9 bases. The CDR3 consists of 18 residues. CDR1 is SEHNR and CDR2 is FQNEAQ in the germline V gene (reference sequence). The ends lost 5 bases at V and 4 bases at J; junction bases unmatched: 14. The DNA of the CDR3 is TGTGCCAGCAGCCGAACCGGGACAGGGATGATTGTTAATGAAAAACTGTTTTTT. Translation: CASSRTGTGMIVNEKLFF. The full variable domain, its missing parts supplied by reference TRBV7-9 and TRBJ1-4, is DTGVSQNPRHKITKRGQNVTFRCDPISEHNRLYWYRQTLGQGPEFLTYFQNEAQLEKSRLLSDRFSAERPKGSFSTLEIQRTEQGDSAMYLCASSRTGTGMIVNEKLFFGSGTQLSVL.

The chain links TRBV7-3 to TRBJ1-6; maybe TRBD1 (6 bases). The CDR3 is 17 amino acids. Germline V CDR1 and CDR2: SGHTA, FQGTGA. Trimming took 3 bases from V and 9 from J, leaving 21 bases between them. The CDR3 reads CASSFTFTRGSGSPLHF. For the CDR3, the DNA is TGTGCCAGCAGCTTTACTTTCACGAGGGGGTCGGGTTCACCCCTCCACTTT.

This clone was seen only a few times. The rearrangement uses TRBV5-1 and TRBJ2-1; 10 bases align to TRBD2. Germline CDR1 is SGHRS and CDR2 is YFSETQ. Trimming removed 6 bases from V and 6 bases from J; junction bases left unmatched: 6. This CDR3 contains 14 residues. DNA for the CDR3: TGCGCCAGCAAGACCGGGACTAGCGCCAATGAGCAGTTCTTC. Translated: CASKTGTSANEQFF.

This clone appeared a few times. This chain joins TRBV19 and TRBJ2-5; 12 positions match TRBD2. V was pared by 4 bases and J by 7 bases, with 7 bases of the junction left unmatched. CDR1 and CDR2 from the germline V gene are LNHDA and SQIVND (reference sequence). The CDR3 is 15 amino acids. This CDR3 reads CASSKTSGGFATQYF. The CDR3 nucleotides are TGTGCCAGTAGTAAAACTAGCGGGGGGTTCGCGACCCAGTACTTC.

The chain carries TRBV7-6 and TRBJ2-5; 7 bases are shared with TRBD1. CDR1 and CDR2 (germline): SGHVS, FNYEAQ. With 2 bases clipped from V and 2 bases from J, the junction kept 8 bases outside the gene matches. CDR3 length equals 16 residues. In DNA form, the CDR3 reads TGTGCCAGCAGCTTAAACTCCGGGACAGTTCAAGAGACCCAGTACTTC. Its translation is CASSLNSGTVQETQYF.

The chain recombines TRBV4-3 with TRBJ1-3; D is undetermined. The CDR3 has 17 amino acids. Trimming took 1 base from V and 0 from J, leaving 13 bases between them. Germline CDR1 LGHNA, CDR2 YSLEER. The CDR3 loop reads CASSQGRRQNSGNTIYF. CDR3 coding DNA: TGCGCCAGCAGCCAAGGTCGTAGGCAAAACTCTGGAAACACCATATATTTT.

The chain has TRBV10-3 and TRBJ2-7; a weak D match, TRBD1 (7 bases). Germline loops: CDR1 ENHRY, CDR2 SYGVKD. Trimming stripped 6 bases from V and 5 bases from J, with 17 bases between. This CDR3 has 14 residues. In DNA, the CDR3 is TGTGCCATCAGACACCAGGGGGGTGGGGACGAGCAGTACTTC. This encodes CAIRHQGGGDEQYF.

The chain links TRBV7-2 to TRBJ1-1, with D perhaps TRBD1 (6 bases). The V gene's germline CDR1 is SGHTA and CDR2 FQGNSA. The V end was cut by 5 bases, the J end by 6 bases, with 16 bases between. This CDR3 is built from 14 residues. For the CDR3, the DNA is TGTGCCAGCAGCCTACCCTGGGGGCGAGCTGAAGCTTTCTTT. Protein product: CASSLPWGRAEAFF.

This clone was found a few times. V and J are TRBV28 and TRBJ1-1; D not resolved. The CDR3 runs to 14 residues. Trimming pared 5 bases from V and 4 bases from J, leaving 14 bases between. Germline V gene lookup returns CDR1 MDHEN and CDR2 SYDVKM. This CDR3 is CASSGSGPTTEAFF. In DNA form, the CDR3 reads TGTGCCAGCAGTGGTAGTGGTCCGACCACTGAAGCTTTCTTT.

The chain is built from TRBV9 and TRBJ2-7; 10 nucleotides agree with TRBD1. The CDR3 contains 17 residues. The V and J ends lost 0 bases and 0 bases, in that order; junction bases with no gene match: 6. CDR1 and CDR2 from the germline V gene are SGDLS and YYNGEE. The CDR3 coding sequence is TGTGCCAGCAGCGTAGCGGCGGGACAGGGGAGCTCCTACGAGCAGTACTTC. Protein product: CASSVAAGQGSSYEQYF.

This chain uses TRBV15 with TRBJ1-3, with D perhaps matching TRBD1 (5 bases). The CDR3 loop spans 15 amino acids. Trimming pared 3 bases from V and 7 bases from J, leaving 16 bases between. CDR1 is LNHNV and CDR2 is YYDKDF in the germline V gene (reference sequence). The CDR3 loop reads CATSRDIRWSNTIYF. Written as DNA, the CDR3 is TGTGCCACCAGCAGGGACATTAGGTGGAGTAACACCATATATTTT. Full variable domain (missing parts from reference TRBV15 and TRBJ1-3): DAMVIQNPRYQVTQFGKPVTLSCSQTLNHNVMYWYQQKSSQAPKLLFHYYDKDFNNEADTPDNFQSRRPNTSFCFLDIRSPGLGDTAMYLCATSRDIRWSNTIYFGEGSWLTVV.

Only a few counts were recorded for this clone. The V gene is TRBV10-2, the J gene TRBJ2-1, with 8 bases lining up with TRBD1. The length of the CDR3 is 18 residues. Germline V lookup: CDR1 WSHSY, CDR2 SAAADI. The V gene end was trimmed by 6 bases and the J gene end by 6 bases; junction bases not matched to a gene: 19. The CDR3 sequence: CASRGNYPGGARGNEQFF. Written as DNA, the CDR3 is TGCGCCAGCAGGGGGAATTATCCAGGGGGCGCGAGAGGCAATGAGCAGTTCTTC.

V is TRBV7-6 and J is TRBJ1-6; D is possibly TRBD1 (5 bases). The CDR3 sequence is 16 residues long. Trimming cost V 1 base and J 7 bases, with 14 bases left between them. Germline V gene sequence: CDR1 SGHVS, CDR2 FNYEAQ. CDR3 DNA sequence: TGTGCCAGCAGCTTAGTTGTGCCAGGGTTGAATTCACCCCTCCACTTT. It yields the protein CASSLVVPGLNSPLHF.

The CDR3 bases are TGTGCCAGCAGTTACGATTCGAACACTGAAGCTTTCTTT. Translating gives CASSYDSNTEAFF. J is TRBJ1-1 and V is TRBV6-5, with unresolved D. With 2 bases removed from V and 1 base from J, the gap between germline ends came to 5 bases. The length of the CDR3 is 13 residues. Germline assignment: CDR1 MNHEY and CDR2 SVGAGI.

The chain combines TRBV6-5 with TRBJ1-2, with a weak D call TRBD1 (5 bases). Germline V CDR1 and CDR2: MNHEY, SVGAGI. The CDR3 consists of 15 residues. Trimming left V 0 bases short and J 7 bases short, with 15 bases between. The CDR3 loop is CASSYSGTARGGYTF. The CDR3 DNA is TGTGCCAGCAGTTACTCCGGGACGGCGAGGGGTGGCTACACCTTC.

The CDR3 DNA sequence: TGTGCCAGTAGTGGACAGGGGCCCAGCGATGGCTACACCTTC. Encoded protein: CASSGQGPSDGYTF. The chain carries TRBV19 and TRBJ1-2, with 9 bases identical to TRBD1. Germline values: CDR1 LNHDA, CDR2 SQIVND (reference sequence). Trimming removed 5 bases from V and 6 bases from J; junction bases left unmatched: 7. This CDR3 comprises 14 residues.

V gene TRBV6-6 combines with J gene TRBJ2-5; D ambiguous. The germline CDR1 and CDR2 sequences are MNHNY and SVGAGI (reference sequence). CDR3 length equals 13 residues. Trimming pared 7 bases from V and 0 bases from J, leaving 9 bases between. CDR3 residues: CASIPKNQETQYF. CDR3 bases: TGTGCCAGCATCCCCAAGAACCAAGAGACCCAGTACTTC.

The chain joins TRBV5-1 to TRBJ2-7; D gene uncertain. The CDR3 is 13 residues long. Germline V gene lookup returns CDR1 SGHRS and CDR2 YFSETQ. V was cut by 0 bases and J by 0 bases, with 4 bases left in between. In DNA form, the CDR3 reads TGCGCCAGCAGCTTGGATGCCTCCTACGAGCAGTACTTC. Translating gives CASSLDASYEQYF.

CDR3 residues: CASSVGLATYEQYF. As DNA, the CDR3 is TGTGCCAGCAGCGTAGGGCTAGCCACCTACGAGCAGTACTTC. This chain connects TRBV9 to TRBJ2-7; maybe TRBD2 (5 bases). Looked up from germline, CDR1 is SGDLS and CDR2 is YYNGEE. The CDR3 contains 14 residues. Deletions cut 0 bases from V and 2 bases from J, with 9 bases between.